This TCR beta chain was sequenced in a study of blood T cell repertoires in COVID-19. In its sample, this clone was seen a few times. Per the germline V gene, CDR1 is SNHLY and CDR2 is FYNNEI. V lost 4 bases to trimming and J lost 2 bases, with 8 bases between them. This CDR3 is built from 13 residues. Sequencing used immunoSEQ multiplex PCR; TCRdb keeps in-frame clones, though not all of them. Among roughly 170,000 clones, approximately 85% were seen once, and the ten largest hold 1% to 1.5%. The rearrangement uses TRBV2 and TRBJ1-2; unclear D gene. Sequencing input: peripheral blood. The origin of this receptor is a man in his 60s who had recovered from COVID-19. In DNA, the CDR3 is TGTGCCAGCAGTGTCCGCAGGAACTATGGCTACACCTTC. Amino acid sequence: CASSVRRNYGYTF.